This T cell receptor beta chain was obtained from a study of T cell responses to AZD1222 COVID-19 vaccine. The V gene's germline CDR1 is LNHDA and CDR2 SQIVND (reference sequence). The CDR3 extends over 16 amino acids. Trimming took 7 bases from V and 2 from J; bases not matched to a gene: 10. The assay was immunoSEQ multiplex PCR, and TCRdb's table has in-frame clones only and misses some. The sample has around 140,000 clones; more than 70% are singletons. The J gene is TRBJ2-2, the V gene TRBV19; 7 nucleotides agree with TRBD2. The sequence was collected from an adult who received the AZD1222 COVID-19 vaccine. Sequenced here: peripheral blood, sampled 28 days after the second AZD1222 dose. CDR3 sequence reads: CASTPGQRGNTGELFF. The CDR3 DNA follows: TGTGCCAGTACCCCAGGGCAGCGGGGTAACACCGGGGAGCTGTTTTTT. The full variable domain, its missing parts supplied by reference TRBV19 and TRBJ2-2, is DGGITQSPKYLFRKEGQNVTLSCEQNLNHDAMYWYRQDPGQGLRLIYYSQIVNDFQKGDIAEGYSVSREKKESFPLTVTSAQKNPTAFYLCASTPGQRGNTGELFFGEGSRLTVL.